This record concerns one TCR beta chain sequence. V lost 7 bases to trimming and J lost 0 bases, with 10 bases between them. The CDR3 totals 15 residues. Looked up from germline, CDR1 is MNHNY and CDR2 is SVGAGI (reference sequence). The authors' processing: Amplification of reference gene primers provided the estimated nucleated cell counts. Assay used: immunoSEQ multiplex PCR; TCRdb lists only in-frame clones, some missing. D and trimming were read from the DNA, whereas the V and J calls and clone size are those reported in that table. Of some 350,000 clones detected, more than 70% appear once; the ten largest clones hold 5.5% to 7.5%. The data were obtained in a study of blood T cell repertoires in COVID-19. Study details: Researchers got acute and convalescent COVID-19 samples from the United States, Italy and Spain. The analysed material was cDNA or gDNA that came from T cells, B-cell-depleted T cells, or PBMCs.

During active infection, Seattle patients enrolled and were then monitored through disease. The sequenced sample consisted of peripheral blood. This receptor was taken from a woman in her 70s with COVID-19, enrolled during active disease. This chain uses TRBV6-6 with TRBJ2-6; D ambiguous. The CDR3 DNA reads TGTGCCAGCATCCGCGGAAGCTCTGGGGCCAACGTCCTGACTTTC. Its protein is CASIRGSSGANVLTF.